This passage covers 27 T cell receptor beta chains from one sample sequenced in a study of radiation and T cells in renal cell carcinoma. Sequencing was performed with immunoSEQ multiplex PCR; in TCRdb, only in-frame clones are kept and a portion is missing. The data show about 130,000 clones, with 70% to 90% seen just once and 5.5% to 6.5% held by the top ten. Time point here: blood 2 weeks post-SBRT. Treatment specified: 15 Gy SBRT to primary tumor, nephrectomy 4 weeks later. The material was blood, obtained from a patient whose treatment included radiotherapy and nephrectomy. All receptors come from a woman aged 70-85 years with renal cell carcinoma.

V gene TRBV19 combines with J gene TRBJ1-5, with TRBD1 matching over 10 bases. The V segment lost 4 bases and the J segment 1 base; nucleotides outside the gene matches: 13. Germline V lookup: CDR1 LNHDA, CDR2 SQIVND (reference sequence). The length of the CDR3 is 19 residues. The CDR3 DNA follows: TGTGCCAGTAGTAGTACCGGGACAGGGGCGGCGAAGAGCAATCAGCCCCAGCATTTT. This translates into CASSSTGTGAAKSNQPQHF.

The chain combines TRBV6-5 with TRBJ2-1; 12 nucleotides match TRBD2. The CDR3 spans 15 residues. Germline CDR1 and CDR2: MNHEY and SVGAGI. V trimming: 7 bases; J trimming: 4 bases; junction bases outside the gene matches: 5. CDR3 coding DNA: TGTGCCAGCACTCCTAGCGGGGGGGCTTACAATGAGCAGTTCTTC. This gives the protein CASTPSGGAYNEQFF.

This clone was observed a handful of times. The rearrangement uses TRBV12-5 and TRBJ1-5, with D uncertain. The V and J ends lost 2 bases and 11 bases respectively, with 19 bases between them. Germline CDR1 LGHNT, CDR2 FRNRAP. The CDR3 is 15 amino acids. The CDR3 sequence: CASGLHGMAPLTQHF. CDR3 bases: TGTGCTAGTGGTTTGCATGGGATGGCCCCTTTGACCCAGCATTTT.

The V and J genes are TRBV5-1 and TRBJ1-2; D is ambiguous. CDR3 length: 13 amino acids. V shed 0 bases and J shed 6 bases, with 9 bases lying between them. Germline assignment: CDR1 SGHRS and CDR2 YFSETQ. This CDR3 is CASSLATADGYTF. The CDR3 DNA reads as TGCGCCAGCAGCTTGGCCACGGCCGATGGCTACACCTTC.

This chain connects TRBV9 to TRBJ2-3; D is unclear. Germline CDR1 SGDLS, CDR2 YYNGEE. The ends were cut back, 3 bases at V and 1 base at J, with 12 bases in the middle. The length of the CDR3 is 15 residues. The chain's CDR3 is CASSDQVLGTDTQYF. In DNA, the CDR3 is TGTGCCAGCAGCGATCAGGTCCTCGGCACAGATACGCAGTATTTT.

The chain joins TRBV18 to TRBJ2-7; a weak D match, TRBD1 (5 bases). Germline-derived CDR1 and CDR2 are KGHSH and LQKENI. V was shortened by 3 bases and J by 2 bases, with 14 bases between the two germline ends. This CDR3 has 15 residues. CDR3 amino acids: CASSPDRDPPYEQYF. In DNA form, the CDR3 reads TGTGCCAGCTCACCTGACAGAGACCCTCCCTACGAGCAGTACTTC.

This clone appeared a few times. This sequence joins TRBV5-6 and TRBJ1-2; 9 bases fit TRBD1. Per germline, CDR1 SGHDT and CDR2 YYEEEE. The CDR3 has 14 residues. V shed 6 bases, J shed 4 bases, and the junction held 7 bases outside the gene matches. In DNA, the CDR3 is TGTGCCAGCACCCCAAGGGACAGGGCCTATGGCTACACCTTC. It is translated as CASTPRDRAYGYTF. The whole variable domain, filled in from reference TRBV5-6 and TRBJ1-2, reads DAGVTQSPTHLIKTRGQQVTLRCSPKSGHDTVSWYQQALGQGPQFIFQYYEEEERQRGNFPDRFSGHQFPNYSSELNVNALLLGDSALYLCASTPRDRAYGYTFGSGTRLTVV.

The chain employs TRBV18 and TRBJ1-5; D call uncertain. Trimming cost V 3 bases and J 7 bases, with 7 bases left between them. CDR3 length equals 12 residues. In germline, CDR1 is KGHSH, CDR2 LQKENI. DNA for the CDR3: TGTGCCAGCTCACCCCTCGGACAGCCCCAGCATTTT. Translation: CASSPLGQPQHF.

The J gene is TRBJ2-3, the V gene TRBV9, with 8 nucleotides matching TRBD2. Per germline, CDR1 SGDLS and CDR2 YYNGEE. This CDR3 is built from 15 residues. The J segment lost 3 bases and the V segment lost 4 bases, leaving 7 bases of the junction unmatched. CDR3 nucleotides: TGTGCCAGCAGCTTCGCCGGGACTAGTACAGATACGCAGTATTTT. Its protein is CASSFAGTSTDTQYF. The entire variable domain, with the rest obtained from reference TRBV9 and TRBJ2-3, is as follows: DSGVTQTPKHLITATGQRVTLRCSPRSGDLSVYWYQQSLDQGLQFLIQYYNGEERAKGNILERFSAQQFPDLHSELNLSSLELGDSALYFCASSFAGTSTDTQYFGPGTRLTVL.

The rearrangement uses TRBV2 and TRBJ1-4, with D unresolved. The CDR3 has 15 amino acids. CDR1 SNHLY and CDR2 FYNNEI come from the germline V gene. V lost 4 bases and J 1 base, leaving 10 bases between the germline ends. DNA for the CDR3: TGTGCCAGCAGTGCCGTGGGCCAAACTAATGAAAAACTGTTTTTT. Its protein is CASSAVGQTNEKLFF.

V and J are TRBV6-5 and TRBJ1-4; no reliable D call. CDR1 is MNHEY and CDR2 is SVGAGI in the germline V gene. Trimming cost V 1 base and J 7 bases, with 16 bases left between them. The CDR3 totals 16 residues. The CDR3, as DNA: TGTGCCAGCAGTTACTTGGGCGCGGAGGGTGTTGAAAAACTGTTTTTT. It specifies CASSYLGAEGVEKLFF.

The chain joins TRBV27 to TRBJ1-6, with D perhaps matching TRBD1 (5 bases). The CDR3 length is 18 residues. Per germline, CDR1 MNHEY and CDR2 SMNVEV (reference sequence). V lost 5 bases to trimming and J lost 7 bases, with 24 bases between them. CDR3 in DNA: TGTGCCAGCAGTCTCCGGACGGCCTCAACCCGGGGGAATTCACCCCTCCACTTT. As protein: CASSLRTASTRGNSPLHF.

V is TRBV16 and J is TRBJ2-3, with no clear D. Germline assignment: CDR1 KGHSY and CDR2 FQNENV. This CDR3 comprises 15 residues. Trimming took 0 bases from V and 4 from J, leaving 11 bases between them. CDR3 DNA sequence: TGTGCCAGCAGCCAATCGGGGTTAAGGGCAGATACGCAGTATTTT. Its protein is CASSQSGLRADTQYF.

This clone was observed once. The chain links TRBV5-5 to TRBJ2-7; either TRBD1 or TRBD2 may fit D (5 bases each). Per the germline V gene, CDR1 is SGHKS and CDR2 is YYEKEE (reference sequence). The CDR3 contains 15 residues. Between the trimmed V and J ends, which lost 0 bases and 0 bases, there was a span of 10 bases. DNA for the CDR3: TGTGCCAGCAGCTTGGGAGCAGGGAGCTCCTACGAGCAGTACTTC. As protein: CASSLGAGSSYEQYF.

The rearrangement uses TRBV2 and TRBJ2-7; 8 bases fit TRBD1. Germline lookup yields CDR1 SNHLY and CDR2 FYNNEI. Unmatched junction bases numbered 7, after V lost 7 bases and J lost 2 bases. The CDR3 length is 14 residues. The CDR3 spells CASKKDRETYEQYF. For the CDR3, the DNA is TGTGCCAGCAAAAAGGACAGGGAGACCTACGAGCAGTACTTC.

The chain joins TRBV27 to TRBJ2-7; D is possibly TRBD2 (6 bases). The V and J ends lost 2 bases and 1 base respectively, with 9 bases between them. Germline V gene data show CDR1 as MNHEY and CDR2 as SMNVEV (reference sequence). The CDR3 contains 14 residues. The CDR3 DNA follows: TGTGCCAGCAGTTTAGTCGGGGGTTCCTACGAGCAGTACTTC. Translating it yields CASSLVGGSYEQYF.

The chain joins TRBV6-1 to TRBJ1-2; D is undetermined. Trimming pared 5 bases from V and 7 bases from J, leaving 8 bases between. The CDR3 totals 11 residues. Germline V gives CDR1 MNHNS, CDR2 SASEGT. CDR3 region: CASSYVGGYTF. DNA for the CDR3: TGTGCCAGCAGTTACGTCGGTGGCTACACCTTC.

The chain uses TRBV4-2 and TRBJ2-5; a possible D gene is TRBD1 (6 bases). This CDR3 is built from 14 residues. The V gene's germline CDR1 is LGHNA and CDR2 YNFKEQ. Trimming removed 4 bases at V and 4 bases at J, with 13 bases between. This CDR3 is CASSLSGVIETQYF. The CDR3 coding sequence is TGTGCCAGCAGCCTATCAGGGGTTATAGAGACCCAGTACTTC.

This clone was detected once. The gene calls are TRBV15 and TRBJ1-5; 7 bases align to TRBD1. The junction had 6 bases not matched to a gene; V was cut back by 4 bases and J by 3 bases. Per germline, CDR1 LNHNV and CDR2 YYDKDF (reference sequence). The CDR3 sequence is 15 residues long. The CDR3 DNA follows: TGTGCCACCAGCATAGAGACAGGGAACAATCAGCCCCAGCATTTT. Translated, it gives CATSIETGNNQPQHF.

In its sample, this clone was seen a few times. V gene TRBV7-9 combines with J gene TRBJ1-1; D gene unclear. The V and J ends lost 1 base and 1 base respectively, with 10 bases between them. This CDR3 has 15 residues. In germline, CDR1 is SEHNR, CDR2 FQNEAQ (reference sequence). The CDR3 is CASSLEGTANTEAFF. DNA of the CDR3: TGTGCCAGCAGCTTAGAGGGAACAGCGAACACTGAAGCTTTCTTT.

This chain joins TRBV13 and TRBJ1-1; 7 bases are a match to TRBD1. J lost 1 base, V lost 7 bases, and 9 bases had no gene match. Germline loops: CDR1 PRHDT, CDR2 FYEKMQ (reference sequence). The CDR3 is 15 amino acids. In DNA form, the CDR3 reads TGTGCCAGCACTGAATTCAGGGGGGGGAACACTGAAGCTTTCTTT. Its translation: CASTEFRGGNTEAFF.

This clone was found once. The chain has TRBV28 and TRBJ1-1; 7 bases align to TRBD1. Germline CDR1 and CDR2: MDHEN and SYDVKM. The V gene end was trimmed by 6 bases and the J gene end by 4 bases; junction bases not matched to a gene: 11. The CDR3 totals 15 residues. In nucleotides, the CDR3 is TGTGCCAGCAGAGAAAGAGGGGGCGCGGCCACTGAAGCTTTCTTT. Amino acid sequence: CASRERGGAATEAFF.

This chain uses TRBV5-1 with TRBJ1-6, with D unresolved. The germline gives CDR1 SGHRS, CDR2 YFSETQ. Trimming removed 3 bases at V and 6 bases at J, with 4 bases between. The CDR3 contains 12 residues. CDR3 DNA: TGCGCCAGCAGCTCTGGTAATTCACCCCTCCACTTT. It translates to CASSSGNSPLHF.

The CDR3 loop is CASSLSGKVGETQYF. In nucleotides, the CDR3 is TGTGCCAGCAGCCTAAGCGGGAAGGTTGGGGAGACCCAGTACTTC. The V and J genes are TRBV7-2 and TRBJ2-5; TRBD2 aligns across 7 bases. CDR3 length: 15 residues. The germline CDR1 and CDR2 sequences are SGHTA and FQGNSA. With 5 bases clipped from V and 5 bases from J, the junction kept 11 bases outside the gene matches.

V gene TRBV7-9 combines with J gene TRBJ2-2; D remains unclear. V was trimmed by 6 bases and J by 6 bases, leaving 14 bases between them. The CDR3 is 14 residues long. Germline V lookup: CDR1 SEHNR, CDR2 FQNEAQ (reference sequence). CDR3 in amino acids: CASSLPIEAGELFF. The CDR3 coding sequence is TGTGCCAGCAGTTTACCCATAGAGGCCGGGGAGCTGTTTTTT.

CDR3 nucleotides: TGTGCCAGCAGCTTCCGGGGGGCCAGGGAGCAGTTCTTC. Translating it yields CASSFRGAREQFF. V and J are TRBV7-3 and TRBJ2-1; D is perhaps TRBD2 (7 bases). Trimming stripped 3 bases from V and 10 bases from J, with 13 bases between. This CDR3 contains 13 residues. CDR1 and CDR2 from the germline V gene are SGHTA and FQGTGA.

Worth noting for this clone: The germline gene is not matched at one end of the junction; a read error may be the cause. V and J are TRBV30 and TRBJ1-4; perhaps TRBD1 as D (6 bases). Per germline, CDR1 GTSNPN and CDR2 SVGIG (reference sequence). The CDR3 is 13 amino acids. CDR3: CAWNRETKEKLFF. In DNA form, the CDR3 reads TGTGCCTGGAACAGGGAGACTAAGGAAAAACTGTTTTTT.